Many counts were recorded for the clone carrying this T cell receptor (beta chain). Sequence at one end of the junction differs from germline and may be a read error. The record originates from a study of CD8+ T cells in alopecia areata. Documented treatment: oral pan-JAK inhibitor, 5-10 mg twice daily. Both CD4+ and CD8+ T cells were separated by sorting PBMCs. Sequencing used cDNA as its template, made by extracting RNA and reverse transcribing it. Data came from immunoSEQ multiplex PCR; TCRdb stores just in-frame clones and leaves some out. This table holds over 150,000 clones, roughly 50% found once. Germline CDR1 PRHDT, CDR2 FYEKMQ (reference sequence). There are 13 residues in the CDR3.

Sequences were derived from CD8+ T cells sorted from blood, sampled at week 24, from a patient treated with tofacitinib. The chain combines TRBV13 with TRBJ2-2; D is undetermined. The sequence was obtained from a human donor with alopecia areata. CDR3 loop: CASNLGNTGELFF. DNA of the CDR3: TGTGCCAGCAACTTAGGGAACACCGGGGAGCTGTTTTTT.